The 9 T cell receptor beta chains listed next were all sequenced from one sample in a study of CD8 T cells in Susac syndrome. Reverse transcription used roughly 0.5 to 1 ug RNA and random hexamers. In TCRdb, the immunoSEQ multiplex PCR reads were re-called with MiXCR into one record per CDR3 protein. Among about 150,000 distinct CDR3 sequences listed, around 95% were seen once. Material: CD4+ T cells from PBMCs. These receptor sequences come from a human donor with Susac syndrome.

Only one count was recorded for this clonotype. A junction end diverges from the germline sequence, so it may reflect a read error. The gene calls are TRBV12-3 or TRBV12-4 and TRBJ2-7; a possible D gene is TRBD2 (6 bases). The CDR3 has 16 amino acids. The CDR3 DNA is TGTGCCAGTAGTTTAATCAGGACTACCTTTGACGGCGAGCAGTACTTC. As protein: CASSLIRTTFDGEQYF.

In its sample, this clonotype was seen once. This chain joins TRBV14 and TRBJ2-3; D is perhaps TRBD2 (6 bases). V was shortened by 4 bases and J by 2 bases, with 10 bases between the two germline ends. The CDR3 loop spans 14 amino acids. Germline values: CDR1 SGHDN, CDR2 FVKESK. CDR3 DNA sequence: TGTGCCAGCAGCCGGAGGGGAAACACAGATACGCAGTATTTT. It yields the protein CASSRRGNTDTQYF.

The chain carries TRBV3-1 and TRBJ2-7; D not certain. Germline V gene lookup returns CDR1 LGHDT and CDR2 YNNKEL (reference sequence). The CDR3 runs 13 residues. Trimming shortened V by 4 bases and J by 5 bases, and 12 bases separated the two germline ends. The CDR3 here is CASSRTVFDEQYF. The CDR3, as DNA: TGTGCCAGCAGCCGTACGGTATTCGACGAGCAGTACTTC.

The chain joins TRBV18 to TRBJ2-4; 7 bases agree with TRBD1. The CDR3 extends over 15 amino acids. Per germline, CDR1 KGHSH and CDR2 LQKENI. Unmatched junction bases numbered 10, after V lost 3 bases and J lost 8 bases. CDR3 in DNA: TGTGCCAGCTCACCTGGGACAGCCACCCGGGACATTCAGTACTTC. This encodes CASSPGTATRDIQYF. Full variable domain (rest looked up from reference TRBV18 and TRBJ2-4): NAGVMQNPRHLVRRRGQEARLRCSPMKGHSHVYWYRQLPEEGLKFMVYLQKENIIDESGMPKERFSAEFPKEGPSILRIQQVVRGDSAAYFCASSPGTATRDIQYFGAGTRLSVL.

The chain links TRBV10-2 to TRBJ1-2; no clear D. Deletions cut 7 bases from V and 8 bases from J, with 20 bases between. The CDR3 is 14 amino acids. The germline V gene has CDR1 WSHSY and CDR2 SAAADI. CDR3 residues: CASTQAWLSGGYTF. The CDR3 DNA sequence: TGCGCCAGCACCCAGGCCTGGCTTTCTGGGGGCTACACCTTC.

This clonotype was observed once. The CDR3 here is CASSLLGQGGAEAFF. The CDR3, as DNA: TGTGCCAGCAGCCTCCTTGGACAGGGAGGGGCTGAAGCTTTCTTT. The V call is TRBV3-1, the J call TRBJ1-1, with TRBD1 matching over 8 bases. Germline V gene data show CDR1 as LGHDT and CDR2 as YNNKEL (reference sequence). This CDR3 has 15 amino acids. The junction had 10 bases not matched to a gene; V was cut back by 4 bases and J by 6 bases.

This chain links TRBV29-1 with TRBJ2-7, with 11 bases aligning to TRBD1. The trim removed 4 bases at V and 4 bases at J, leaving 9 bases unmatched. Germline V gene data show CDR1 as SQVTM and CDR2 as ANQGSEA. CDR3 length: 15 amino acids. DNA of the CDR3: TGCAGCGTTGGATCCGGGACAGGGGGAAGGTACGAGCAGTACTTC. Encoded protein: CSVGSGTGGRYEQYF.

V and J are TRBV29-1 and TRBJ2-3; D perhaps matches TRBD2 (6 bases). The V gene's germline CDR1 is SQVTM and CDR2 ANQGSEA. The CDR3 extends over 14 amino acids. V lost 6 bases, J lost 9 bases, and 22 bases lay in between. The CDR3 sequence is CSVSTGTPEGTQYF. As DNA, the CDR3 is TGCAGCGTCTCTACCGGGACTCCAGAGGGGACGCAGTATTTT.

The gene calls are TRBV25-1 and TRBJ1-1; D not resolved. The CDR3 is made up of 13 amino acids. Germline values: CDR1 MGHDK, CDR2 SYGVNS. Trimming removed 2 bases at V and 1 base at J, with 5 bases between. CDR3 sequence (DNA): TGTGCCAGCAGTGAAAGACGGAACACTGAAGCTTTCTTT. The encoded protein is CASSERRNTEAFF.